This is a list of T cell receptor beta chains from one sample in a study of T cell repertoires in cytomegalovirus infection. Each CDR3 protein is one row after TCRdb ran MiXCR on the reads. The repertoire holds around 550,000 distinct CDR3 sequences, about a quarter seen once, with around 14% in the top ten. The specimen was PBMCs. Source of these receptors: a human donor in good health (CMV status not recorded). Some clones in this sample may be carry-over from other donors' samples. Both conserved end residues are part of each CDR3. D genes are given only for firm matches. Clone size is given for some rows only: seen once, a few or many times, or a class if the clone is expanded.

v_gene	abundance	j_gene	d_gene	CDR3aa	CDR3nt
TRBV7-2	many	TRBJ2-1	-	CASSLPSVGEQFF	TGTGCCAGCAGCTTACCGTCGGTGGGTGAGCAGTTCTTC
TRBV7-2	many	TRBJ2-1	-	CASRKGQSVDEQFF	TGTGCCAGCAGAAAGGGACAAAGCGTGGATGAGCAGTTCTTC
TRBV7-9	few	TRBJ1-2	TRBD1	CASSLQGADYGYTF	TGTGCCAGCAGCTTACAGGGGGCGGACTATGGCTACACCTTC
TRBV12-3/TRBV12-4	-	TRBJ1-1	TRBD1	CASSHNRGRYLDEAFF	TGTGCCAGCAGTCACAACAGGGGGCGGTATTTAGATGAAGCTTTCTTT
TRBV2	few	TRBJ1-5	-	CASSPQGVNQPQHF	TGTGCCAGCAGCCCTCAGGGAGTCAATCAGCCCCAGCATTTT
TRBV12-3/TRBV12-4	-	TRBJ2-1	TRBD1	CASSPGQSVLEQFF	TGTGCCAGCAGTCCGGGACAGTCCGTACTTGAGCAGTTCTTC
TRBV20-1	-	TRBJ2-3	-	CSARAVSSGSTDTQYF	TGCAGTGCTAGAGCCGTTAGCAGCGGAAGCACAGATACGCAGTATTTT
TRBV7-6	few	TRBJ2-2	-	CASSLGRESTGELFF	TGTGCCAGCAGCTTAGGACGGGAGAGCACCGGGGAGCTGTTTTTT
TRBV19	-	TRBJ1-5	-	CASTGGDQPQHF	TGTGCCAGCACGGGAGGTGATCAGCCCCAGCATTTT
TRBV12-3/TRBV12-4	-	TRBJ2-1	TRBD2	CASSRLAGVYPVEQFF	TGTGCCAGCAGTCGTCTAGCGGGGGTTTACCCGGTTGAGCAGTTCTTC
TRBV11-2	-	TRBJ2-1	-	CASSLAWGRDNEQFF	TGTGCCAGCAGCTTAGCGTGGGGACGGGACAATGAGCAGTTCTTC
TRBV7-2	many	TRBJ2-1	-	CASSLVAGDNEQFF	TGTGCCAGCAGCTTAGTCGCTGGCGACAATGAGCAGTTCTTC
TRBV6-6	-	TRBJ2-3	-	CASSYLPSSVADTQYF	TGTGCCAGCAGTTATCTCCCTTCCTCGGTGGCAGATACGCAGTATTTT
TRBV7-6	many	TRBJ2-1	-	CASSLEAGLEGNEQFF	TGTGCCAGCAGCTTAGAAGCGGGCCTGGAGGGGAATGAGCAGTTCTTC
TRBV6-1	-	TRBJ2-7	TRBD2	CASSGGTSGISSYEQYF	TGTGCCAGCAGTGGTGGGACTAGCGGGATTAGCTCCTACGAGCAGTACTTC
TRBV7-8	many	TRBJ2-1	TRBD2	CASSSPVVSSGSYNEQFF	TGTGCCAGCAGCTCCCCCGTCGTGTCTAGCGGGAGTTACAATGAGCAGTTCTTC
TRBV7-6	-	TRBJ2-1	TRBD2	CASSFVAGDYEKFF	TGTGCCAGCAGCTTTGTAGCGGGAGACTATGAGAAGTTCTTC
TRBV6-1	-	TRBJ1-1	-	CASRMEEAFF	TGTGCCAGCAGAATGGAAGAAGCTTTCTTT
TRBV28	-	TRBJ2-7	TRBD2	CASSSITGTSGRSYEQYF	TGTGCCAGCAGTTCGATCACCGGGACTAGCGGGCGTTCCTACGAGCAGTACTTC
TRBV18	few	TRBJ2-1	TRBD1	CATSHRGQTYNEQFF	TGTGCCACCTCTCACCGGGGACAGACCTACAATGAGCAGTTCTTC
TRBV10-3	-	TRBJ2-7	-	CATGGEGEQYF	TGTGCCACCGGTGGAGAGGGCGAGCAGTACTTC
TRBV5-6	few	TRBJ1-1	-	CASSFPPGTEAFF	TGTGCCAGCAGCTTCCCCCCGGGCACTGAAGCTTTCTTT
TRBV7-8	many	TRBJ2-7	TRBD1	CASSPDRAYEQYF	TGTGCCAGCAGCCCCGACAGGGCTTACGAGCAGTACTTC
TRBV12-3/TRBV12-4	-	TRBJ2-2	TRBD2	CARSRGGAGELFF	TGTGCCCGCAGTCGGGGGGGGGCCGGGGAGCTGTTTTTT
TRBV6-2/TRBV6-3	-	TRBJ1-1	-	CASSYRVGATEAFF	TGTGCCAGCAGTTACAGGGTCGGCGCCACTGAAGCTTTCTTT